This TCR beta chain appears in the sequencing data of a study of T-cell reconstitution after alpha-beta-depleted transplantation in children (dated by TCRdb to about 2016). Background for the entire study: T-cell immune reconstitution after TCRalphabeta/CD19-depleted allogeneic hematopoietic cell transplantation in children was quantitatively tracked in the study by means of TCR repertoire profiling.

The method was PCR. This sample was sequenced with an Illumina HiSeq 2500. TCR library preparation used molecular barcoding, with unique molecular identifiers applied to normalize quantification of the TCRbeta repertoire. The public reads were run again by TCRdb, first through fastp at Q25 and then through MiXCR, and only productive beta chains were kept. Rows with one shared CDR3 protein collapse into an entry with the most common genes and DNA. This sample lists 450,000 to 600,000 distinct CDR3 sequences; approximately 20% were detected once. Approximately 3% of the sample rests with the top ten. Germline trimming: 5 bases from V, 6 bases from J; junction bases outside gene matches: 8. The CDR3 spans 13 residues, from the cysteine through the phenylalanine. Only CDR3 DNA is held: 39 bases, read in frame from base 1. CDR1 and CDR2, per the germline V gene (reference sequence), are DFQATT and SNEGSKA.

This clonotype appeared many times. Which antigen it targets is not known. Base qualities are not provided; no much larger clone lies one nucleotide away. In this chain, TRBV20-1 is recombined with TRBJ1-2, with 8 middle bases fitting TRBD1. Sequenced here: PBMCs from the stem cell graft donor, sampled from the stem cell graft. The sequence came from a human donor who donated a stem cell graft to a child with acute lymphoblastic leukemia. The DNA sequence is as follows: TGCAGTGCTCCCCGGACAGGGTGGGATGGCTACACCTTC. Its amino acids are CSAPRTGWDGYTF.